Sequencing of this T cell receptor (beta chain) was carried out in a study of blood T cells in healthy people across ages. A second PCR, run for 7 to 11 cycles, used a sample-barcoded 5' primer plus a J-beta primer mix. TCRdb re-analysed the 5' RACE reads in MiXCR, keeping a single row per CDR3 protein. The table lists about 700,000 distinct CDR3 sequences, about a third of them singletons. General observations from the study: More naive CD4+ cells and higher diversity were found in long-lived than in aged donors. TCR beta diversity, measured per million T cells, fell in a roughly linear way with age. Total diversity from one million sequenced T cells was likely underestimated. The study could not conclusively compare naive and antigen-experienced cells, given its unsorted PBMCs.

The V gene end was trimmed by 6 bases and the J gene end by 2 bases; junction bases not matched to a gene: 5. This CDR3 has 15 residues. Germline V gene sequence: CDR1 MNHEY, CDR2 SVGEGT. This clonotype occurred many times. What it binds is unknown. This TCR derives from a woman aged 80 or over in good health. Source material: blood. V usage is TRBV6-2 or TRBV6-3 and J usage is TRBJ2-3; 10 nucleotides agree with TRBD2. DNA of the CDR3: TGTGCCAGCAGCAAACTAGCGGGGCCCACAGATACGCAGTATTTT. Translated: CASSKLAGPTDTQYF.